This T cell receptor beta chain was sequenced during a study of shared clonotypes between healthy human individuals. Study-level results: Clonotype sharing across donors was expected to vary with sequencing depth.

Some clones are missing from TCRdb's copy, which holds only in-frame ones; the method was immunoSEQ multiplex PCR. The data hold under 1 million clones, with 90% to 95% observed a single time. The CDR3 runs to 16 residues. CDR1 and CDR2 (germline): MDHEN, SYDVKM. Trimming removed 4 bases from V and 2 bases from J; junction bases left unmatched: 7. Notes on this clone: Its antigen is still unknown.

Terminally differentiated effector memory CD45RA+ cells were left out of the naive CD8 fraction, which was CD45RO-negative and positively selected for CCR7. The sequenced sample consisted of naive CD8+ T cells sorted from blood. This sequence was found in a man younger than 40 in good health. This chain uses TRBV28 with TRBJ2-1, with TRBD2 matching 8 bases. The CDR3 sequence is CASSYGGGLAYNEQFF. CDR3 coding DNA: TGTGCCAGCAGTTATGGGGGGGGACTAGCCTACAATGAGCAGTTCTTC.